The 29 T cell receptor beta chains listed next were all sequenced from one sample in a study of CD4 T cells in relation to SARS-CoV-2 and coronaviruses. No cognate antigen is known for these TCRs. Using immunoSEQ multiplex PCR, the repertoire was profiled, and TCRdb retains in-frame clones only, with some absent. The sample lists 15,000 to 20,000 clones, roughly four fifths occurring once. The unexposed donors gave CD4+ T cells in about 2010-2018, prior to COVID-19. CD4+ T cells were isolated from the cells after about 11 days of culture. Sequencing was carried out using CD4+ T cells from PBMCs, cultured in vitro. The receptors here all came from a human donor in good health.

This clone was counted a single time. The chain combines TRBV30 with TRBJ2-1; no clear D. V was trimmed by 5 bases and J by 7 bases, leaving 18 bases between them. CDR1 is GTSNPN and CDR2 is SVGIG in the germline V gene (reference sequence). The length of the CDR3 is 14 residues. CDR3 sequence: CAWRLGLGPNEQFF. The DNA of the CDR3 is TGTGCCTGGCGTCTGGGCTTAGGGCCGAATGAGCAGTTCTTC.

This clone qualifies as large. The CDR3 DNA reads as TGTGCCAGCAGCCCCATGGGGGATCAGCCCCAGCATTTT. Protein: CASSPMGDQPQHF. J is TRBJ1-5 and V is TRBV11-2, with D maybe TRBD1 (5 bases). V was cut by 5 bases and J by 5 bases, with 10 bases left in between. Germline CDR1 is SGHAT and CDR2 is FQNNGV. This CDR3 has 13 residues.

The rearrangement links TRBV7-7 to TRBJ2-5; D may be TRBD2 (7 bases). Germline-derived CDR1 and CDR2 are SSHAT and FNYEAQ (reference sequence). CDR3 length: 14 amino acids. Trimming pared 5 bases from V and 5 bases from J, leaving 15 bases between. The CDR3 loop is CASSQGGGEETQYF. CDR3 sequence (DNA): TGTGCCAGCAGCCAAGGGGGGGGCGAGGAGACCCAGTACTTC.

The chain joins TRBV28 to TRBJ1-3; D uncertain. V dropped 3 bases and J dropped 0 bases, with 9 bases sitting between them. This CDR3 is 15 amino acids long. Germline values: CDR1 MDHEN, CDR2 SYDVKM. The CDR3 region has the DNA TGTGCCAGCAGTTTCACCATTCCCTCTGGAAACACCATATATTTT. Translated, it gives CASSFTIPSGNTIYF.

The chain combines TRBV2 with TRBJ1-3; the match to TRBD1 covers 8 bases. CDR1 and CDR2 (germline): SNHLY, FYNNEI. V shed 5 bases and J 2 bases; nucleotides not matched to a gene: 5. This CDR3 has 15 residues. CDR3 protein: CASSQQGDTGNTIYF. CDR3 coding DNA: TGTGCCAGCAGTCAACAGGGGGACACTGGAAACACCATATATTTT. Full variable domain (missing parts from reference TRBV2 and TRBJ1-3): EPEVTQTPSHQVTQMGQEVILRCVPISNHLYFYWYRQILGQKVEFLVSFYNNEISEKSEIFDDQFSVERPDGSNFTLKIRSTKLEDSAMYFCASSQQGDTGNTIYFGEGSWLTVV.

The sample holds a few counts of this clone. The chain joins TRBV12-3 or TRBV12-4 to TRBJ1-1, with unresolved D. Trimming left V 2 bases short and J 11 bases short, with 9 bases between. The CDR3 has 11 amino acids. The CDR3 here is CASSLTDNAFF. Written as DNA, the CDR3 is TGTGCCAGCAGTTTAACCGACAACGCTTTCTTT.

The CDR3 is CASSQDLAGGYNEQFF. The CDR3 nucleotides are TGTGCCAGCAGCCAAGATCTAGCGGGGGGCTACAATGAGCAGTTCTTC. The chain employs TRBV4-2 and TRBJ2-1; 11 nucleotides agree with TRBD2. V lost 0 bases, J lost 3 bases, and 1 base stayed unmatched. Germline assignment: CDR1 LGHNA and CDR2 YNFKEQ. There are 16 residues in the CDR3.

A few counts support this clone. The chain carries TRBV10-1 and TRBJ1-1; no clear D. Deletions cut 3 bases from V and 6 bases from J, with 11 bases between. The CDR3 loop spans 13 amino acids. CDR1 and CDR2 (germline): WNHNN, SYGVQD (reference sequence). The CDR3 is CASSELRGSEAFF. The CDR3 DNA follows: TGCGCCAGCAGTGAACTGCGTGGGTCTGAAGCTTTCTTT.

This clone has only a few counts. V gene TRBV10-3 combines with J gene TRBJ1-2; a possible D gene is TRBD1 (5 bases). V was shortened by 2 bases and J by 5 bases, with 12 bases between the two germline ends. The CDR3 spans 14 residues. The germline CDR1 and CDR2 sequences are ENHRY and SYGVKD. CDR3 coding DNA: TGTGCCATCAGTGAGGGTCAGGGTTCTTATGGCTACACCTTC. Protein sequence: CAISEGQGSYGYTF.

V gene TRBV13 combines with J gene TRBJ2-2, with 13 bases matching TRBD2. Trimming removed 3 bases from V and 6 bases from J; junction bases left unmatched: 4. The CDR3 runs 16 residues. In germline, CDR1 is PRHDT, CDR2 FYEKMQ (reference sequence). The CDR3: CASSFTSGGAPGELFF. The CDR3 DNA follows: TGTGCCAGCAGCTTTACTAGCGGGGGGGCCCCCGGGGAGCTGTTTTTT. Based on the CDR3 plus reference TRBV13 and TRBJ2-2, the full variable domain is AAGVIQSPRHLIKEKRETATLKCYPIPRHDTVYWYQQGPGQDPQFLISFYEKMQSDKGSIPDRFSAQQFSDYHSELNMSSLELGDSALYFCASSFTSGGAPGELFFGEGSRLTVL.

This CDR3 reads CASSHQVQETQYF. The CDR3 nucleotides are TGTGCCAGCAGTCACCAGGTCCAAGAGACCCAGTACTTC. This chain links TRBV6-2 or TRBV6-3 with TRBJ2-5; D ambiguous. Germline lookup yields CDR1 MNHEY and CDR2 SVGEGT. Between the trimmed V and J ends, which lost 5 bases and 1 base, there was a span of 8 bases. The length of the CDR3 is 13 residues.

The chain uses TRBV19 and TRBJ2-2, with D perhaps matching TRBD2 (6 bases). V lost 4 bases and J lost 1, with 7 bases in between. CDR1 and CDR2 from the germline V gene are LNHDA and SQIVND (reference sequence). This CDR3 region has 14 residues. CDR3 amino acids: CASSNSGNTGELFF. CDR3 in DNA: TGTGCCAGTAGTAATAGCGGGAACACCGGGGAGCTGTTTTTT.

The chain combines TRBV11-2 with TRBJ2-1, with D perhaps TRBD2 (6 bases). The CDR3 is 17 amino acids. CDR1 is SGHAT, CDR2 FQNNGV, per germline. The V end was cut by 7 bases, the J end by 5 bases, with 24 bases between. The CDR3 loop reads CASNPGLYGPYHNEQFF. CDR3 sequence (DNA): TGTGCCAGCAACCCGGGACTTTACGGACCATATCACAATGAGCAGTTCTTC.

This chain joins TRBV19 and TRBJ2-1, with D possibly being TRBD2 (6 bases). This CDR3 has 17 residues. The V end lost 3 bases, the J end lost 6 bases, and 21 bases lay between the germline ends. Germline values: CDR1 LNHDA, CDR2 SQIVND (reference sequence). The CDR3 sequence: CASSIRGATGGSNEQFF. Here the CDR3 DNA reads TGTGCCAGTAGTATCCGCGGGGCGACGGGCGGATCCAATGAGCAGTTCTTC.

The V call is TRBV7-9, the J call TRBJ1-4, with 8 bases that match TRBD1. Germline V gives CDR1 SEHNR, CDR2 FQNEAQ (reference sequence). This CDR3 region has 15 residues. Trimming cost V 1 base and J 8 bases; bases outside gene matches: 6. CDR3 amino acids: CASSLGQGLDEKLFF. For the CDR3, the DNA is TGTGCCAGCAGCTTAGGACAGGGGCTTGACGAAAAACTGTTTTTT.

V is TRBV7-9 and J is TRBJ1-4; D is ambiguous. This CDR3 is 11 amino acids long. CDR1 and CDR2 (germline): SEHNR, FQNEAQ (reference sequence). V gave up 1 base and J gave up 14 bases, with 8 bases separating them. The CDR3 region has the DNA TGTGCCAGCAGCTTAGGTGAGGTGCTGTTTTTT. Residues: CASSLGEVLFF.

CDR3 nucleotide sequence: TGCAGCGTTGAAGATTTGGACGGTAAAGAGACCCAGTACTTC. It translates to CSVEDLDGKETQYF. This sequence joins TRBV29-1 and TRBJ2-5; D ambiguous. V lost 0 bases to trimming and J lost 3 bases, with 11 bases between them. CDR1 SQVTM and CDR2 ANQGSEA come from the germline V gene. The CDR3 covers 14 residues.

The V call is TRBV13, the J call TRBJ2-7; TRBD2 matches 8 bases. Germline trimming cut 5 bases from V and 2 bases from J; bases unmatched to any gene: 14. This CDR3 has 17 residues. From germline, CDR1 is PRHDT and CDR2 FYEKMQ (reference sequence). The CDR3 loop is CASSERASSGRPYEQYF. In nucleotides, the CDR3 is TGTGCCAGCAGCGAAAGAGCCTCTAGCGGGCGGCCCTACGAGCAGTACTTC.

This clone was recorded a few times. The rearrangement links TRBV11-2 to TRBJ2-1; TRBD2 agrees at 7 bases. Per the germline V gene, CDR1 is SGHAT and CDR2 is FQNNGV. Trimming cost V 3 bases and J 2 bases; bases outside gene matches: 4. This CDR3 has 15 amino acids. The CDR3 DNA follows: TGTGCCAGCAGCTTCGCAGCGGGGACCTACAATGAGCAGTTCTTC. This encodes CASSFAAGTYNEQFF. Variable domain in full (rest from reference TRBV11-2 and TRBJ2-1): EAGVAQSPRYKIIEKRQSVAFWCNPISGHATLYWYQQILGQGPKLLIQFQNNGVVDDSQLPKDRFSAERLKGVDSTLKIQPAKLEDSAVYLCASSFAAGTYNEQFFGPGTRLTVL.

The chain carries TRBV9 and TRBJ2-3; TRBD1 matches 9 bases. The germline CDR1 and CDR2 sequences are SGDLS and YYNGEE. Trimming took 6 bases from V and 3 from J; bases not matched to a gene: 5. The CDR3 totals 14 residues. Written as DNA, the CDR3 is TGTGCCAGCACCCGGGACAGGGCAACAGATACGCAGTATTTT. Translation: CASTRDRATDTQYF. Full variable domain (outside the CDR3, taken from reference TRBV9 and TRBJ2-3): DSGVTQTPKHLITATGQRVTLRCSPRSGDLSVYWYQQSLDQGLQFLIQYYNGEERAKGNILERFSAQQFPDLHSELNLSSLELGDSALYFCASTRDRATDTQYFGPGTRLTVL.

The V call is TRBV10-3, the J call TRBJ2-1, with 10 positions matching TRBD2. Germline CDR1 and CDR2: ENHRY and SYGVKD. V was clipped by 4 bases and J by 10 bases; unmatched bases: 13. This CDR3 is built from 16 residues. The CDR3: CAISGGLAGVEVEQFF. The CDR3 DNA sequence: TGTGCCATCAGTGGGGGGCTAGCGGGAGTCGAGGTGGAGCAGTTCTTC.

The V gene is TRBV9, the J gene TRBJ2-7; 12 nucleotides agree with TRBD2. V lost 2 bases and J lost 7; bases outside the gene matches: 1. CDR1 SGDLS and CDR2 YYNGEE come from the germline V gene. The CDR3 runs to 13 residues. The CDR3 is CASSVGTSGEQYF. The DNA for the CDR3 is TGTGCCAGCAGCGTTGGGACTAGCGGGGAGCAGTACTTC.

This chain links TRBV18 with TRBJ1-2, with a tentative D call TRBD1 (5 bases). The CDR3 spans 13 residues. Germline V gene sequence: CDR1 KGHSH, CDR2 LQKENI. Trimming stripped 6 bases from V and 6 bases from J, with 14 bases between. The chain's CDR3 is CASSSTGGDGYTF. The CDR3 nucleotides are TGTGCCAGCTCTTCGACGGGAGGGGATGGCTACACCTTC.

This chain connects TRBV6-5 to TRBJ1-2; D not certain. Trimming pared 6 bases from V and 8 bases from J, leaving 16 bases between. CDR1 and CDR2 (germline): MNHEY, SVGAGI. The CDR3 runs to 13 residues. The CDR3 loop reads CASSSRREYGYTF. The DNA of the CDR3 is TGTGCCAGCAGCAGTCGACGGGAATACGGCTACACCTTC.

CDR3 residues: CASSPFDGAEAFF. CDR3 in DNA: TGTGCCAGCAGTCCGTTCGACGGCGCTGAAGCTTTCTTT. The V gene is TRBV27, the J gene TRBJ1-1; D unresolved. Germline V gene lookup returns CDR1 MNHEY and CDR2 SMNVEV (reference sequence). The CDR3 has 13 residues. Trimming shortened V by 5 bases and J by 6 bases, and 13 bases separated the two germline ends.

This clone was detected a few times. The chain has TRBV9 and TRBJ2-3; tentative D call: TRBD1 (5 bases). The length of the CDR3 is 15 residues. Trimming stripped 0 bases from V and 3 bases from J, with 11 bases between. Germline V lookup: CDR1 SGDLS, CDR2 YYNGEE. The CDR3 DNA follows: TGTGCCAGCAGCGTAGGGGGCCCAGTAACAGATACGCAGTATTTT. This encodes CASSVGGPVTDTQYF.

The chain couples TRBV5-1 to TRBJ1-5, with D maybe TRBD1 (5 bases). Germline V gives CDR1 SGHRS, CDR2 YFSETQ. The CDR3 sequence is 13 residues long. Trimming shortened V by 4 bases and J by 7 bases, and 12 bases separated the two germline ends. CDR3 protein: CASSPGGEQPQHF. CDR3 nucleotides: TGCGCCAGCAGCCCCGGGGGGGAGCAGCCCCAGCATTTT.

The rearrangement uses TRBV5-6 and TRBJ1-6; 9 bases fit TRBD1. The V gene's germline CDR1 is SGHDT and CDR2 YYEEEE. The CDR3 sequence is 15 residues long. After removal of 3 bases from V and 10 bases from J, the junction contained 8 bases not matched to a gene. The CDR3 bases are TGTGCCAGCAGCTCCGGACAGGGGTATACCTCACCCCTCCACTTT. It yields the protein CASSSGQGYTSPLHF.

V and J are TRBV4-1 and TRBJ2-5; TRBD2 matches 9 bases. V trimming: 2 bases; J trimming: 10 bases; junction bases outside the gene matches: 2. In germline, CDR1 is MGHRA, CDR2 YSYEKL. This CDR3 has 12 residues. This CDR3 reads CASSQLSGGQYF. CDR3 sequence (DNA): TGCGCCAGCAGCCAACTTAGCGGGGGCCAGTACTTC.